This TCR beta chain was identified during a study of molecular identifiers for immune sequencing clone quantification. This clonotype was seen ten or more times. TCRdb fed the PCR reads into MiXCR, producing one record per CDR3 protein. The sample lists hundreds of thousands of distinct CDR3 sequences, just under 20% occurring once. The CDR3 runs 13 residues. Trimming cost V 4 bases and J 12 bases, with 16 bases left between them. V and J are TRBV12-3 or TRBV12-4 and TRBJ1-5, with no clear D. The clonotype originates from a human donor in good health. Some libraries in this study had Jurkat cell RNA spiked in. Input material: naive CD8+ T cells from blood, with Jurkat cell RNA spiked in. Subset here: FACS-sorted CD8+CD4-CCR7+CD45RA+ naive T cells. In DNA, the CDR3 is TGTGCCAGCAGTTCCGAATCTTATCAAAGCCAGCATTTT. Its translation is CASSSESYQSQHF.